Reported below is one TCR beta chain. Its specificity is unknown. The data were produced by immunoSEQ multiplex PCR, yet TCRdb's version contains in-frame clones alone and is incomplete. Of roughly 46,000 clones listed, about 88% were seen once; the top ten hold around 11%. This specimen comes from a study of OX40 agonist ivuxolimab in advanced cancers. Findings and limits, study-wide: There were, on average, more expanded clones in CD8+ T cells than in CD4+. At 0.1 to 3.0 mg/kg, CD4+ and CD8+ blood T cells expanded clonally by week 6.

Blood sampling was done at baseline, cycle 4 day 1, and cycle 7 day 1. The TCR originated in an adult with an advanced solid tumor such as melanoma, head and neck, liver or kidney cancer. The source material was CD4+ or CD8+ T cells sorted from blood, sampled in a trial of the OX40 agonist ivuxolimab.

The CDR3 nucleotides are TGTGCCAGCAGTCCTTTCCTGGGGACACAAGAGACCCAGTACTTC. Protein sequence: CASSPFLGTQETQYF. This sequence joins TRBV27 and TRBJ2-5; D may be TRBD1 (6 bases). This CDR3 has 15 amino acids. Between the trimmed V and J ends, which lost 5 bases and 2 bases, there was a span of 15 bases. CDR1 MNHEY and CDR2 SMNVEV come from the germline V gene (reference sequence).